This T cell receptor (beta chain) derives from a study of blood T cell repertoires in COVID-19 (dated by TCRdb to about 2020). As for the study more broadly: Collaborator samples came from the United States, Italy and Spain and covered acute and convalescent phases of COVID-19. The samples were drawn from two sources: the first 160 participants of the ongoing ImmuneRACE study, and some 1,300 subjects contributed by 6 global collaborators. Subjects who had been exposed to COVID-19, were actively infected with it, or had recovered from it provided the deeply sampled blood TCRbeta repertoires that made up the dataset. Sample metadata almost always included a de-identified subject ID, COVID-19 status, age in years and sex. Where available, HLA class I and class II types were taken from metadata supplied by the sample provider and were not determined by assay-based typing. The prospective study material was composed of cDNA or gDNA derived from T cells, B-cell-depleted T cells, or PBMCs. The repertoires were released in a freely available public database meant as a resource for research on the immune response to SARS-CoV-2.

TCRbeta CDR3 regions were amplified from genomic DNA by means of the immunoSEQ Assay, a bias-controlled multiplex PCR. The source study handled its data this way. The number of nucleated cells in each sample was estimated from the amplification of reference gene primers within the assay. Sequence reads were collapsed and filtered to measure the absolute abundance of every unique TCRbeta CDR3 rearrangement. For each sample, productive Simpson clonality was calculated as the square root of Simpson's diversity index across productive rearrangements. The table comes from immuneACCESS by way of TCRdb, which keeps in-frame sequences with V and J called. Part of the clones is missing from these tables; in studies checked, under half for an unresolved V gene and the rest for unknown reasons. V, J and clone size are taken as reported in that table, and D and trimming were inferred from the DNA itself. The sample includes about 220,000 clones, with about four fifths observed a single time. Approximately 4% of the sample is in the top ten clones.

Collaborating institutions collected whole blood in K2EDTA tubes following their own protocols. For TCRbeta analysis, collaborator samples were shipped as frozen whole blood, as isolated PBMCs, or as DNA extracted from either sample type. Details on this clone: Its target antigen remains unknown. Base-call qualities are not available, and no considerably larger clone is one nucleotide away.

Beyond this particular receptor, the publication reports: Clinical and demographic metadata were provided uncurated, with the amount varying by source and participant.

This sequence was found in a woman over 75 with acute or convalescent COVID-19. Sequencing input: peripheral blood.

The DNA sequence reads TGCGCCAGCAGCTTGGGGGCAGGATCGAACACCGGGGAGCTGTTTTTT. Translation gives CASSLGAGSNTGELFF. Recombination linked TRBV5-1 to TRBJ2-2, with the D gene call left open. CDR1 and CDR2 (SGHRS, YFSETQ) derive from the germline V gene. The V and J ends are trimmed by 0 bases and 0 bases, leaving 9 bases between them. The CDR3 numbers 16 residues from cysteine through phenylalanine. Only the CDR3 DNA stays, 48 bases, in frame from base 1.